This T cell receptor beta chain was obtained from a study of neurological immune-mediated disorders. Points from the study as a whole: The greatest TCR clonal expansion occurred in HTLV-1-associated myelopathy and the least in multiple sclerosis, which fell below healthy controls. No sharing of CDR3 amino acid sequences was observed among expanded clones across subjects, suggesting private repertoires in all groups.

Germline CDR1 is SGHRS and CDR2 is YFSETQ. The CDR3 consists of 15 residues. Comment on this clonotype: Its antigen is unknown. One end of the junction fails to match germline, which may point to a read error.

The cDNA was produced through 5'RACE with 10-nucleotide random UMIs. TCRdb passed the 5' RACE reads through MiXCR, listing each CDR3 protein once. There are under 85,000 distinct CDR3 sequences in the sample; roughly 13% occur only once, and around 6.8% lies in the top ten. The chain employs TRBV5-1 and TRBJ1-1; perhaps TRBD1 as D (5 bases). The TCR comes from a woman aged 45-65 years in good health. The sequenced sample was PBMCs. The CDR3 sequence: CASSWTRGTGTDAFF. The CDR3 DNA follows: TGTGCCAGCAGCTGGACTCGGGGCACGGGAACTGATGCTTTCTTT.